The clone carrying this TCR beta chain was observed many times. Unique molecular identifiers were incorporated into the prepared TCRbeta library. Via MiXCR, TCRdb re-called the PCR reads, giving one row per CDR3 protein. Counted here are 150,000 to 250,000 distinct CDR3 sequences, 13% to 15% occurring once; the ten biggest clones make up less than 15%. This entry belongs to a study of T-cell reconstitution after alpha-beta-depleted transplantation in children. V was pared by 0 bases and J by 7 bases, with 9 bases between. Germline V gene lookup returns CDR1 MGHRA and CDR2 YSYEKL. This CDR3 comprises 13 residues.

The sequences come from PBMCs from the stem cell graft donor, collected from the stem cell graft. The V gene is TRBV4-1, the J gene TRBJ1-1; D ambiguous. This clonotype was sampled from a human donor who donated a stem cell graft to a child with acute lymphoblastic leukemia. Written as DNA, the CDR3 is TGCGCCAGCAGCCAAGATCTTGAAGGTGAAGCTTTCTTT. This sequence encodes CASSQDLEGEAFF.